This entry features one T cell receptor (beta chain) sequence. These data are taken from a study of blood T cell repertoires in COVID-19. Per the authors' pipeline: It was from reference gene primer amplification that nucleated cell counts were estimated. Libraries were prepared by immunoSEQ multiplex PCR; TCRdb keeps only in-frame clonotypes and omits some of them. V, J and clone size are those of that table, while D and trimming were read from the DNA. The profile shows more than 85,000 clones, under 80% of them singletons. The CDR3 loop spans 15 amino acids. Between the trimmed V and J ends, which lost 7 bases and 5 bases, there was a span of 20 bases. The germline CDR1 and CDR2 sequences are LNHDA and SQIVND (reference sequence).

The TCR comes from a woman aged 70-85 years with acute or convalescent COVID-19. The V gene is TRBV19, the J gene TRBJ1-2; weak D call: TRBD1 (6 bases). Input material: peripheral blood. This CDR3 reads CASTQGQQLIYGYTF. The CDR3 DNA sequence: TGTGCCAGTACCCAGGGGCAGCAGCTGATTTATGGCTACACCTTC.